The 20 T cell receptor beta chains below were found in one sample sequenced in a study of cytomegalovirus exposure and HLA in healthy donors. Primers: 60 Vbeta forward and 13 Jbeta reverse. Produced via immunoSEQ multiplex PCR; TCRdb's table is partial and in-frame only. In the table there are 110,000 to 150,000 clones, 75% of which are singletons. The sample consisted of PBMCs. The receptors were gathered from a man younger than 40 in good health and CMV-seronegative.

This clone has just a few counts. This chain joins TRBV28 and TRBJ2-7; D unresolved. CDR1 and CDR2 from the germline V gene are MDHEN and SYDVKM. This CDR3 is built from 12 residues. The V end lost 3 bases, the J end lost 6 bases, and 9 bases lay between the germline ends. The CDR3 region is CASSFVGLEQYF. The CDR3 DNA reads TGTGCCAGCAGTTTCGTGGGCCTCGAGCAGTACTTC.

The genes are TRBV6-1 and TRBJ2-5; possibly TRBD1 for D (6 bases). Trimming took off 3 bases at V and 3 bases at J, with 8 bases between the two ends. The CDR3 is made up of 13 amino acids. Germline V gene data show CDR1 as MNHNS and CDR2 as SASEGT. As DNA, the CDR3 is TGTGCCAGCAGTGAGGACAGTAAAGAGACCCAGTACTTC. Protein product: CASSEDSKETQYF.

J is TRBJ2-7 and V is TRBV2, with TRBD1 matching over 9 bases. Germline CDR1 and CDR2: SNHLY and FYNNEI. The CDR3 extends over 18 amino acids. The V gene end was trimmed by 7 bases and the J gene end by 2 bases; junction bases not matched to a gene: 18. CDR3: CASISSGTGSGRAYEQYF. Here the CDR3 DNA reads TGTGCCAGCATTTCCTCCGGGACAGGGTCGGGCAGGGCCTACGAGCAGTACTTC.

The chain carries TRBV29-1 and TRBJ2-7; maybe TRBD2 (5 bases). Germline V gene lookup returns CDR1 SQVTM and CDR2 ANQGSEA. The V end lost 0 bases, the J end lost 1 base, and 7 bases lay between the germline ends. CDR3 size: 13 residues. This chain's CDR3 is CSVEEEGSYEQYF. The CDR3 nucleotides are TGCAGCGTTGAAGAAGAGGGTTCCTACGAGCAGTACTTC.

This sequence joins TRBV4-2 and TRBJ2-3; D gene uncertain. CDR1 and CDR2 (germline): LGHNA, YNFKEQ. The CDR3 length is 15 residues. V lost 1 base and J lost 0, with 8 bases in between. Here the CDR3 reads CASSQATGSTDTQYF. The CDR3 DNA sequence: TGTGCCAGCAGCCAAGCAACCGGTAGCACAGATACGCAGTATTTT.

V is TRBV7-9 and J is TRBJ1-1, with unresolved D. The CDR3 loop spans 13 amino acids. Trimming took off 7 bases at V and 7 bases at J, with 16 bases between the two ends. Per germline, CDR1 SEHNR and CDR2 FQNEAQ (reference sequence). The CDR3 coding sequence is TGTGCCAGCAACAACCTTCGGGGAAGTGAAGCTTTCTTT. Amino acids: CASNNLRGSEAFF.

The rearrangement joins TRBV5-1 to TRBJ2-1; TRBD1 matches at 9 bases. This CDR3 spans 14 amino acids. With V trimmed by 0 bases and J by 6 bases, 1 base remained unmatched. CDR1 is SGHRS and CDR2 is YFSETQ in the germline V gene. The CDR3 bases are TGCGCCAGCAGCTTGGGGGACAGGGTCAATGAGCAGTTCTTC. Translation gives CASSLGDRVNEQFF.

V and J are TRBV30 and TRBJ2-1; unclear D gene. CDR3 length: 12 residues. Germline CDR1 and CDR2: GTSNPN and SVGIG (reference sequence). V gave up 5 bases and J gave up 0 bases, with 5 bases separating them. The CDR3 DNA is TGTGCCTGGTCGAGCTCCTACAATGAGCAGTTCTTC. The encoded protein is CAWSSSYNEQFF. The full variable domain, its missing parts supplied by reference TRBV30 and TRBJ2-1, is SQTIHQWPATLVQPVGSPLSLECTVEGTSNPNLYWYRQAAGRGLQLLFYSVGIGQISSEVPQNLSASRPQDRQFILSSKKLLLSDSGFYLCAWSSSYNEQFFGPGTRLTVL.

The chain combines TRBV6-1 with TRBJ1-1; D unresolved. Deletions cut 6 bases from V and 4 bases from J, with 15 bases between. Germline-derived CDR1 and CDR2 are MNHNS and SASEGT. The CDR3 is 14 residues long. The CDR3 nucleotides are TGTGCCAGCAGGGAGGTCTCGGGGAGCACTGAAGCTTTCTTT. Protein: CASREVSGSTEAFF.

The genes are TRBV5-6 and TRBJ2-4; TRBD1 is a possible D gene (5 bases). The CDR3 consists of 11 residues. Germline V lookup: CDR1 SGHDT, CDR2 YYEEEE. V lost 4 bases to trimming and J lost 8 bases, with 7 bases between them. The CDR3 loop is CASSLRDIQYF. CDR3 bases: TGTGCCAGCAGCCTCAGGGACATTCAGTACTTC.

This chain joins TRBV10-3 and TRBJ2-1; 10 nucleotides match TRBD2. The CDR3 runs to 17 residues. The germline V gene encodes CDR1 ENHRY and CDR2 SYGVKD. The trim removed 6 bases at V and 8 bases at J, leaving 16 bases unmatched. The CDR3 DNA reads as TGTGCCATCAGGGGGGGGGAGCGGGGGGGCCGGGAGGATGAGCAGTTCTTC. Its protein product is CAIRGGERGGREDEQFF.

This rearrangement joins TRBV10-3 to TRBJ1-2, with D tentatively TRBD1 (6 bases). The CDR3 consists of 14 residues. Per the germline V gene, CDR1 is ENHRY and CDR2 is SYGVKD. V gave up 2 bases and J gave up 2 bases, with 9 bases separating them. CDR3 nucleotides: TGTGCCATCAGTGAGGGTACAGGGAACTATGGCTACACCTTC. Translating gives CAISEGTGNYGYTF.

The gene calls are TRBV4-2 and TRBJ2-1; 10 bases are shared with TRBD2. The CDR3 covers 19 residues. Germline trimming cut 0 bases from V and 0 bases from J; bases unmatched to any gene: 8. From germline, CDR1 is LGHNA and CDR2 YNFKEQ. CDR3 sequence (DNA): TGTGCCAGCAGCCAAGATCCTAGCGGGGGACCGAGCTCCTACAATGAGCAGTTCTTC. It translates to CASSQDPSGGPSSYNEQFF.

The chain recombines TRBV30 with TRBJ1-2; D remains unclear. V was pared by 2 bases and J by 5 bases, with 9 bases between. There are 12 residues in the CDR3. In germline, CDR1 is GTSNPN, CDR2 SVGIG (reference sequence). The CDR3 sequence: CAWSLQSYGYTF. The CDR3 DNA reads TGTGCCTGGAGTTTACAGAGTTATGGCTACACCTTC.

The chain combines TRBV4-2 with TRBJ2-7; 10 positions match TRBD1. The V and J ends lost 0 bases and 3 bases, in that order; junction bases with no gene match: 2. CDR1 and CDR2 (germline): LGHNA, YNFKEQ. The CDR3 extends over 15 amino acids. CDR3: CASSQERTGGYEQYF. The CDR3 DNA follows: TGTGCCAGCAGCCAAGAAAGGACAGGGGGCTACGAGCAGTACTTC.

Comments on this clone: The junction departs from the called germline gene at one end, perhaps through a read error. The V call is TRBV9, the J call TRBJ1-1; 8 nucleotides match TRBD1. The CDR3 spans 15 residues. Germline values: CDR1 SGDLS, CDR2 YYNGEE. The CDR3 is CASSVDGQGYTEAFF. CDR3 nucleotides: TGTGCCAGCAGCGTAGACGGACAGGGTTACACCGAAGCTTTCTTT.

The J gene is TRBJ1-1, the V gene TRBV10-3; 9 nucleotides agree with TRBD1. Germline V lookup: CDR1 ENHRY, CDR2 SYGVKD. The CDR3 has 19 residues. With V trimmed by 9 bases and J by 0 bases, 20 bases remained unmatched. As DNA, the CDR3 is TGTGCCATAACCCAGACCCTGGGGACAGGGACAATAATGAACACTGAAGCTTTCTTT. Residues: CAITQTLGTGTIMNTEAFF.

The chain has TRBV7-8 and TRBJ2-7; no clear D gene. Germline assignment: CDR1 SGHVS and CDR2 FQNEAQ. This CDR3 is built from 14 residues. V lost 1 base and J lost 3, with 10 bases in between. DNA for the CDR3: TGTGCCAGCAGCTTAGTCAACAGTTACTACGAGCAGTACTTC. It yields the protein CASSLVNSYYEQYF.

The chain couples TRBV7-8 to TRBJ2-2; 8 nucleotides agree with TRBD1. V shed 0 bases, J shed 7 bases, and the junction held 4 bases outside the gene matches. CDR1 is SGHVS and CDR2 is FQNEAQ in the germline V gene. The CDR3 has 15 amino acids. CDR3 sequence (DNA): TGTGCCAGCAGCTTAGCACAGGGGGTAAACGGGGAGCTGTTTTTT. Amino acid sequence: CASSLAQGVNGELFF.

The V gene is TRBV6-1, the J gene TRBJ1-5, with D possibly TRBD1 on 5 matching bases. The germline CDR1 and CDR2 sequences are MNHNS and SASEGT. The CDR3 runs to 15 residues. With 1 base removed from V and 7 bases from J, the gap between germline ends came to 14 bases. This chain's CDR3 is CASSEEAGIRQPQHF. CDR3 nucleotide sequence: TGTGCCAGCAGTGAAGAGGCAGGGATTCGACAGCCCCAGCATTTT.